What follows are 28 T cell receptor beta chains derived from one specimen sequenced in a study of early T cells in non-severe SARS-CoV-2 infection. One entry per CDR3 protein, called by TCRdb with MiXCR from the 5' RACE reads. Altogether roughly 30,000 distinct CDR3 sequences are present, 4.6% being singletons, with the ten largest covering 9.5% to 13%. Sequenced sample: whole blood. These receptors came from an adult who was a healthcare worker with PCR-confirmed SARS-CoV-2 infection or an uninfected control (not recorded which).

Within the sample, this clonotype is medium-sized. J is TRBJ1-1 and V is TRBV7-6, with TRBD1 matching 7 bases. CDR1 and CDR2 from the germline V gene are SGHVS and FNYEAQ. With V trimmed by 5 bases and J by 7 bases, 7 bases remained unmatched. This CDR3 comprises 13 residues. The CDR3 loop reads CASSPRQGGEAFF. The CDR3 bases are TGTGCCAGCAGCCCCAGACAGGGAGGTGAAGCTTTCTTT.

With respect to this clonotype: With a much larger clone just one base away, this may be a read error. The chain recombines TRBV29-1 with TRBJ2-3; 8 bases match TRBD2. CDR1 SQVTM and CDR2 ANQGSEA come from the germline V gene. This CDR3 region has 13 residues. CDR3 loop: CSVVRRGADTQFF. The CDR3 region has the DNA TGCAGCGTTGTTAGGCGGGGGGCAGATACGCAGTTTTTT.

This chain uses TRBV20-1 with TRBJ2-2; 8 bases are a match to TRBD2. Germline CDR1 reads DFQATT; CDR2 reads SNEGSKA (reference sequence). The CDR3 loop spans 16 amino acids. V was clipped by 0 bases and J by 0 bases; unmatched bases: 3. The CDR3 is CSARDTSGPNTGELFF. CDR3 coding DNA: TGCAGTGCTAGAGATACTAGCGGACCGAACACCGGGGAGCTGTTTTTT.

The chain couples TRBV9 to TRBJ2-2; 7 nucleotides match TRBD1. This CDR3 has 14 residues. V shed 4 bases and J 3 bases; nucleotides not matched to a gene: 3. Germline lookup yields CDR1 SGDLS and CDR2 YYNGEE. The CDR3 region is CASSQTGDTGELFF. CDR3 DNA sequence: TGTGCCAGCAGCCAAACAGGGGACACCGGGGAGCTGTTTTTT.

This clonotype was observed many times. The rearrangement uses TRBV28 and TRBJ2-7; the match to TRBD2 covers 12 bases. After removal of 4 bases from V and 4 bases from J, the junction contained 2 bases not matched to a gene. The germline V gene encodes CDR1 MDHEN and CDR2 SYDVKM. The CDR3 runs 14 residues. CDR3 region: CASSSTSGSYEQYF. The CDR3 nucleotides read TGTGCCAGCAGTTCGACTAGCGGGAGTTACGAGCAGTACTTC.

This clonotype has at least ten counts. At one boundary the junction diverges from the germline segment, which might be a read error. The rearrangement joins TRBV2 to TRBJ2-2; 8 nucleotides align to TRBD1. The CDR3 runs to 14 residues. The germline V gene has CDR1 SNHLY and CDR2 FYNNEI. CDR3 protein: CASRDRVTTGEPFF. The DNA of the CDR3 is TGTGCCAGCAGGGACAGGGTAACAACCGGGGAGCCGTTTTTT.

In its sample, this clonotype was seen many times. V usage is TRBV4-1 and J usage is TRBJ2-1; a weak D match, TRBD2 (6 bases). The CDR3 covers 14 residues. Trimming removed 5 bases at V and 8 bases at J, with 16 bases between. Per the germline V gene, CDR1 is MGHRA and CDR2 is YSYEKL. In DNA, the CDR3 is TGCGCCAGCAGCAAACAGGTGGCTAGCGATGAGCAGTTCTTC. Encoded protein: CASSKQVASDEQFF.

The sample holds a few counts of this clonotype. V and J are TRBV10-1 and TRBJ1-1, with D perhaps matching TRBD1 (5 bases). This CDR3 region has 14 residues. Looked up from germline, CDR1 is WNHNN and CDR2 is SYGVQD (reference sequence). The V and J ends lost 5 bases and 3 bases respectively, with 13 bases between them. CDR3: CASSSSGMDTEAFF. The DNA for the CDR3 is TGCGCCAGCAGTTCCTCAGGGATGGACACTGAAGCTTTCTTT.

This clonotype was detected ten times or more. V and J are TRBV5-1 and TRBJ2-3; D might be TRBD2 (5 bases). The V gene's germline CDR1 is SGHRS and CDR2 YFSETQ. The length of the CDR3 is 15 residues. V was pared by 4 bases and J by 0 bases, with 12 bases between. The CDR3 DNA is TGCGCCAGCAGCGTGGACTCCCCCAGCACAGATACGCAGTATTTT. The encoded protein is CASSVDSPSTDTQYF.

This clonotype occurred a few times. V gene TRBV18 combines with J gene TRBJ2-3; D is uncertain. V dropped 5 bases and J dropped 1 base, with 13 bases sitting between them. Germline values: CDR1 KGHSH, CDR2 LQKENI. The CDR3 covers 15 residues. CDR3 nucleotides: TGTGCCAGCTCATCACTGGGATGGGGCACAGATACGCAGTATTTT. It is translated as CASSSLGWGTDTQYF.

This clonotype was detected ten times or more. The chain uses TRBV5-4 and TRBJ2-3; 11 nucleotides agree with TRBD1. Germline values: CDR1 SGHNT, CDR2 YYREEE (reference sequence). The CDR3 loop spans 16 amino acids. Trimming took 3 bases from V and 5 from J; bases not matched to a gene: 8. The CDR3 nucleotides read TGTGCCAGCAGCTCCTCACCGGGACAGGGGGTAGATACGCAGTATTTT. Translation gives CASSSSPGQGVDTQYF.

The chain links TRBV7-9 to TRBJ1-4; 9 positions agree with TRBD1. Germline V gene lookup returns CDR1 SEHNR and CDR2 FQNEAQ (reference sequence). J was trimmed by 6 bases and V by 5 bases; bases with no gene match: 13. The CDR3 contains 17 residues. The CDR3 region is CASSVRSSDRGYEKLFF. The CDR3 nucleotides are TGTGCCAGCAGCGTTAGGTCGTCGGACAGGGGATATGAAAAACTGTTTTTT.

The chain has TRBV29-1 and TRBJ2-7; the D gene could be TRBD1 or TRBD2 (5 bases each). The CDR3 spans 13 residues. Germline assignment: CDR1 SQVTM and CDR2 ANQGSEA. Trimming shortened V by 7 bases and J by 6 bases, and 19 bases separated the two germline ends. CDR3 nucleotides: TGCAGCGCCCAAGGAGAGAGAGGGACCGAGCAGTACTTC. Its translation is CSAQGERGTEQYF.

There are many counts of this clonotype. The CDR3 region is CASSLGSYNEQFF. CDR3 sequence (DNA): TGTGCCAGCAGCTTAGGTTCCTACAATGAGCAGTTCTTC. This rearrangement joins TRBV7-9 to TRBJ2-1; no clear D. Germline CDR1 is SEHNR and CDR2 is FQNEAQ (reference sequence). Trimming pared 1 base from V and 1 base from J, leaving 2 bases between. The CDR3 is made up of 13 amino acids.

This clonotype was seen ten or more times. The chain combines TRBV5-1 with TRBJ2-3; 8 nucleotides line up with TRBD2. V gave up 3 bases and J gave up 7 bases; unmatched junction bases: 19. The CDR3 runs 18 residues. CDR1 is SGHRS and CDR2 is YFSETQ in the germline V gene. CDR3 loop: CASSWETRGALGTNTQYF. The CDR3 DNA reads TGCGCCAGCAGCTGGGAAACGCGGGGGGCCCTGGGCACGAATACGCAGTATTTT.

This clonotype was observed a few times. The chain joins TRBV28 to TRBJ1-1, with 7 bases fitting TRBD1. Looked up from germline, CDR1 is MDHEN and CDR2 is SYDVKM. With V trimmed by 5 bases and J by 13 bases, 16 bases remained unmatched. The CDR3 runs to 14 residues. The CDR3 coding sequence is TGTGCCAGCAGTCCCAACCGAAGACAGGGAAGAGGTTTCTTT. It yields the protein CASSPNRRQGRGFF.

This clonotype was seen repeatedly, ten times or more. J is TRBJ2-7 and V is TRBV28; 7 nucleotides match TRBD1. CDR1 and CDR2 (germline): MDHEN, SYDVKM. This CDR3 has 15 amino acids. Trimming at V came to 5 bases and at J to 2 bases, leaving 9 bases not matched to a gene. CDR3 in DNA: TGTGCCAGCAGTCCGCCGGGACAGACTACCTACGAGCAGTACTTC. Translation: CASSPPGQTTYEQYF.

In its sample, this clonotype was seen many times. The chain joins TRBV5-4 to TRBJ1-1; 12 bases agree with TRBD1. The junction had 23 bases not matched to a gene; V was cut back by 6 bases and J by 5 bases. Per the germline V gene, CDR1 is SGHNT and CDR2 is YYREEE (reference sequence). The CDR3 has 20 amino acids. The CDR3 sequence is CASKLGDRGRTGYPRTEAFF. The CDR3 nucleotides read TGTGCCAGCAAGCTTGGGGACAGGGGGCGGACGGGATACCCAAGGACTGAAGCTTTCTTT.

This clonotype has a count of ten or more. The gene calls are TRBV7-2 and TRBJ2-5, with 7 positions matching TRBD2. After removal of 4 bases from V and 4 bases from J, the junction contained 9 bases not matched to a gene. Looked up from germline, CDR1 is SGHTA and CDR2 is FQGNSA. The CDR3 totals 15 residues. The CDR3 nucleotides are TGTGCCAGCAGCTCGGGGAGGGGTTTCCTAGAGACCCAGTACTTC. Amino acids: CASSSGRGFLETQYF.

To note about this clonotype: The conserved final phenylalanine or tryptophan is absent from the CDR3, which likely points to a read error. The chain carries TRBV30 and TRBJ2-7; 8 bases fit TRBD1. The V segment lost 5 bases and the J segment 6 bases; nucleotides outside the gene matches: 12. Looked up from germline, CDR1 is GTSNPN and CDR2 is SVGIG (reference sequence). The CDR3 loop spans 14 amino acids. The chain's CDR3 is CAWAKGTGTREQYL. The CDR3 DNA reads TGTGCCTGGGCGAAAGGGACAGGAACTCGCGAGCAGTACCTC.

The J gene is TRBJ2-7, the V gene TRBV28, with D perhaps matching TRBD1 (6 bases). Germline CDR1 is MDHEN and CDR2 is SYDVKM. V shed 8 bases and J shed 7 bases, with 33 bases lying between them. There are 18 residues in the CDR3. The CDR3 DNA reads TGTGCCAGCGGACCATCCCAGGGGCTTGGGACCTTTGAAAGGGAGCAGTACTTC. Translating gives CASGPSQGLGTFEREQYF. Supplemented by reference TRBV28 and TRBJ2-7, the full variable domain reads DVKVTQSSRYLVKRTGEKVFLECVQDMDHENMFWYRQDPGLGLRLIYFSYDVKMKEKGDIPEGYSVSREKKERFSLILESASTNQTSMYLCASGPSQGLGTFEREQYFGPGTRLTVT.

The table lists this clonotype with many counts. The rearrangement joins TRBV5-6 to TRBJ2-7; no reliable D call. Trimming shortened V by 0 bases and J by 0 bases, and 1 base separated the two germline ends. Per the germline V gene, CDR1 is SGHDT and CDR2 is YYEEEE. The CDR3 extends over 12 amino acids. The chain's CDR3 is CASSLVSYEQYF. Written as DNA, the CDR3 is TGTGCCAGCAGCTTGGTCTCCTACGAGCAGTACTTC.

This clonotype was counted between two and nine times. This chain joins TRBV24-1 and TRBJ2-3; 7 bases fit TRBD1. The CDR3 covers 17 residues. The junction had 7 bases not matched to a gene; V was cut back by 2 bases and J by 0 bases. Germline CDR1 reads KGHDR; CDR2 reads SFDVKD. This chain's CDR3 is CATSDWDSSFSTDTQYF. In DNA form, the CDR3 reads TGTGCCACCAGTGATTGGGACAGCAGCTTTAGCACAGATACGCAGTATTTT.

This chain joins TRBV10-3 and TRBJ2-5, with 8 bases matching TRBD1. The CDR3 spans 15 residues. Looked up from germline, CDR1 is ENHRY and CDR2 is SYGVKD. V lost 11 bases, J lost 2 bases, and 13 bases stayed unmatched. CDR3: CASKPSGQDQETQYF. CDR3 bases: TGTGCCTCTAAACCCTCGGGACAGGATCAAGAGACCCAGTACTTC.

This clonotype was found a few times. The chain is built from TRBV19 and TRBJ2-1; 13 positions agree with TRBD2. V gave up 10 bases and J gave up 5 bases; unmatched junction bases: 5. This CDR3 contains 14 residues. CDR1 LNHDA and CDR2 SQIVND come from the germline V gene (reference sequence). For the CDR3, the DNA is TGTGCCACTACCGGGACTAGCGGGAACAATGAGCAGTTCTTC. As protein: CATTGTSGNNEQFF.

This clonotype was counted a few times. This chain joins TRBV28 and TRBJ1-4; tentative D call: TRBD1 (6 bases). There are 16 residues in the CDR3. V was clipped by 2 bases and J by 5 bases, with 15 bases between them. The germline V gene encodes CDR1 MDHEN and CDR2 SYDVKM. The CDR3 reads CASSLIFGTPNEKLFF. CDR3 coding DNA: TGTGCCAGCAGTTTAATCTTCGGGACACCGAATGAAAAACTGTTTTTT.

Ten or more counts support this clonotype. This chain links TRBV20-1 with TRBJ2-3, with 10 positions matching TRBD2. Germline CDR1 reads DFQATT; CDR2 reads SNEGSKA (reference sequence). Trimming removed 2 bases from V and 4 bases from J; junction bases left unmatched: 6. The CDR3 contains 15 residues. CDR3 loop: CSARSPSGRSDTQYF. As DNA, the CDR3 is TGCAGTGCTAGAAGTCCTAGCGGGAGATCAGATACGCAGTATTTT.

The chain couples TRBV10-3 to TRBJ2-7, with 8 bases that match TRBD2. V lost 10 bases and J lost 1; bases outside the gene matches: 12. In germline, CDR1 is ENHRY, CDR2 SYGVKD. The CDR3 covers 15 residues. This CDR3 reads CASTGASGRSYEQYF. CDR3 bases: TGTGCCAGCACTGGTGCCAGCGGGAGATCCTACGAGCAGTACTTC.